This T cell receptor beta chain comes out of a study of shared clonotypes between healthy human individuals. In the study overall: Three CD4 naive, three CD4 memory, two CD8 naive and one CD8 memory plate were used per donor.

Terminally differentiated effector memory CD45RA+ cells were excluded from the naive CD8 cells, which were CD45RO-negative and positively selected for CCR7. Donors had no recently reported acute infections or vaccinations and were HIV-negative. Profiled with immunoSEQ multiplex PCR; TCRdb holds only in-frame clones, not every one. Here the sample spans just over 2,000,000 clones, about 95% being singletons. Study observations and caveats: Non-shared clonotypes displayed generation probabilities falling below those of clonotypes present in all four donors.

The trim removed 4 bases at V and 4 bases at J, leaving 7 bases unmatched. The CDR3 has 15 amino acids. CDR1 and CDR2 from the germline V gene are SGHTA and FQGNSA. Of note for this clone: What it recognizes is unknown.

This rearrangement joins TRBV7-2 to TRBJ1-3; 7 bases are shared with TRBD1. The sequencing sample was made of naive CD8+ T cells sorted from blood. The sequence was obtained from a man aged 18-30 years in good health. Written as DNA, the CDR3 is TGTGCCAGCAGCTCAAGCAGGGGGTCGGGAAACACCATATATTTT. Its protein product is CASSSSRGSGNTIYF.